A single sample is the source of the 27 T cell receptor beta chains below, sequenced in a study of blood T cell repertoires in COVID-19. Here immunoSEQ multiplex PCR was the method, and the copy in TCRdb shows in-frame clones only, minus some. The table records roughly 350,000 clones, more than 90% of them present only once. The source material was PBMCs or T cells enriched from blood (not recorded which). The receptors were sampled from a woman aged 25 to 39 who had recovered from COVID-19.

The genes are TRBV27 and TRBJ1-1; 7 nucleotides line up with TRBD1. This CDR3 comprises 15 residues. CDR1 is MNHEY and CDR2 is SMNVEV in the germline V gene (reference sequence). V was pared by 3 bases and J by 1 base, with 5 bases of the junction left unmatched. The CDR3 sequence: CASSLTGSWNTEAFF. The CDR3 bases are TGTGCCAGCAGTTTGACAGGGTCGTGGAACACTGAAGCTTTCTTT.

J is TRBJ2-7 and V is TRBV7-8; TRBD2 aligns across 7 bases. The V gene end was trimmed by 3 bases and the J gene end by 2 bases; junction bases not matched to a gene: 4. Germline V lookup: CDR1 SGHVS, CDR2 FQNEAQ. The CDR3 extends over 14 amino acids. This CDR3 is CASSFERGPYEQYF. The CDR3 nucleotides are TGTGCCAGCAGCTTCGAGCGGGGTCCCTACGAGCAGTACTTC.

The V and J genes are TRBV6-1 and TRBJ2-1; 11 nucleotides align to TRBD2. The trim removed 4 bases at V and 5 bases at J, leaving 7 bases unmatched. The CDR3 covers 16 residues. The germline V gene has CDR1 MNHNS and CDR2 SASEGT. The CDR3 reads CASSAPTSGGDNEQFF. For the CDR3, the DNA is TGTGCCAGCAGTGCCCCTACTAGCGGGGGAGACAATGAGCAGTTCTTC.

The J gene is TRBJ2-3, the V gene TRBV7-2, with D unresolved. Trimming stripped 1 base from V and 0 bases from J, with 5 bases between. Germline V gene data show CDR1 as SGHTA and CDR2 as FQGNSA. The CDR3 is 14 amino acids. In nucleotides, the CDR3 is TGTGCCAGCAGCTTAGATCTAAGCACAGATACGCAGTATTTT. Translating gives CASSLDLSTDTQYF.

The sample holds one count of this clone. This chain links TRBV4-1 with TRBJ1-2; the D gene is possibly TRBD1 (6 bases). The CDR3 loop spans 14 amino acids. V was shortened by 1 base and J by 8 bases, with 14 bases between the two germline ends. Germline loops: CDR1 MGHRA, CDR2 YSYEKL. CDR3 sequence reads: CASSQGQGLGGYTF. As DNA, the CDR3 is TGCGCCAGCAGCCAAGGGCAGGGGCTCGGCGGCTACACCTTC.

This chain links TRBV6-5 with TRBJ1-5, with D tentatively TRBD1 (6 bases). This CDR3 contains 12 residues. Germline lookup yields CDR1 MNHEY and CDR2 SVGAGI. V lost 6 bases and J lost 7, with 10 bases in between. The CDR3 DNA reads TGTGCCAGCAGCGACAGGACGCAGCCCCAGCATTTT. This gives the protein CASSDRTQPQHF.

This clone was seen only once. V and J are TRBV9 and TRBJ2-2; TRBD1 agrees at 8 bases. Germline assignment: CDR1 SGDLS and CDR2 YYNGEE. The CDR3 totals 16 residues. V lost 2 bases, J lost 5 bases, and 8 bases stayed unmatched. CDR3 sequence: CASSVARGPLTGELFF. The CDR3, as DNA: TGTGCCAGCAGCGTCGCCAGGGGGCCCCTAACCGGGGAGCTGTTTTTT.

This sequence joins TRBV27 and TRBJ2-7, with TRBD2 matching over 11 bases. CDR3 length: 13 amino acids. Germline V gives CDR1 MNHEY, CDR2 SMNVEV (reference sequence). The V gene end was trimmed by 9 bases and the J gene end by 6 bases; junction bases not matched to a gene: 7. CDR3: CASSGTSGFEQYF. The CDR3 DNA sequence: TGTGCCAGTTCCGGGACTAGCGGCTTCGAGCAGTACTTC.

V gene TRBV7-9 combines with J gene TRBJ1-1; 9 bases are shared with TRBD1. Trimming took 5 bases from V and 6 from J; bases not matched to a gene: 13. CDR3 size: 16 residues. Germline V gives CDR1 SEHNR, CDR2 FQNEAQ (reference sequence). CDR3: CASSAAPGQGVAEAFF. DNA of the CDR3: TGTGCCAGCAGCGCGGCCCCGGGACAGGGAGTAGCTGAAGCTTTCTTT.

The chain employs TRBV19 and TRBJ2-6; 9 bases map to TRBD1. Trimming cost V 5 bases and J 0 bases; bases outside gene matches: 17. Germline V gives CDR1 LNHDA, CDR2 SQIVND (reference sequence). The CDR3 loop spans 21 amino acids. CDR3 DNA: TGTGCCAGTAGTCAGACAGGGGGTTTTGCACTATACAGCTCTGGGGCCAACGTCCTGACTTTC. This sequence encodes CASSQTGGFALYSSGANVLTF.

The chain carries TRBV20-1 and TRBJ1-6; D is ambiguous. The V gene's germline CDR1 is DFQATT and CDR2 SNEGSKA (reference sequence). Between the trimmed V and J ends, which lost 3 bases and 4 bases, there was a span of 10 bases. CDR3 size: 14 residues. The CDR3: CSASKHDYNSPLHF. DNA of the CDR3: TGCAGTGCTAGTAAGCACGATTATAATTCACCCCTCCACTTT.

The chain joins TRBV7-3 to TRBJ2-6; 7 bases fit TRBD2. The CDR3 is 17 residues long. Germline CDR1 SGHTA, CDR2 FQGTGA. V lost 3 bases, J lost 0 bases, and 5 bases stayed unmatched. DNA for the CDR3: TGTGCCAGCAGCTTGTGGGCTAGCGGCTCTGGGGCCAACGTCCTGACTTTC. It is translated as CASSLWASGSGANVLTF. The variable domain in full, completed from reference TRBV7-3 and TRBJ2-6, reads GAGVSQTPSNKVTEKGKYVELRCDPISGHTALYWYRQSLGQGPEFLIYFQGTGAADDSGLPNDRFFAVRPEGSVSTLKIQRTERGDSAVYLCASSLWASGSGANVLTFGAGSRLTVL.

This chain connects TRBV11-2 to TRBJ2-7, with 10 bases fitting TRBD2. From germline, CDR1 is SGHAT and CDR2 FQNNGV. V lost 4 bases to trimming and J lost 4 bases; unmatched junction nucleotides: 10. The CDR3 covers 16 residues. Here the CDR3 reads CASSSPPSGSWYEQYF. In DNA, the CDR3 is TGTGCCAGCAGCTCCCCCCCTAGCGGGAGTTGGTACGAGCAGTACTTC.

The chain combines TRBV2 with TRBJ2-5; the D is unclear. Germline values: CDR1 SNHLY, CDR2 FYNNEI. This CDR3 has 11 amino acids. V was cut by 6 bases and J by 2 bases, with 4 bases left in between. CDR3 coding DNA: TGTGCCAGCAGGCTACAAGAGACCCAGTACTTC. This translates into CASRLQETQYF.

This clone was counted a few times. The V call is TRBV4-3, the J call TRBJ2-7; 7 nucleotides agree with TRBD1. J gave up 3 bases and V 0 bases, and 5 bases lay outside the gene matches. The germline V gene has CDR1 LGHNA and CDR2 YSLEER. The CDR3 extends over 15 amino acids. The CDR3 spells CASSQELDRHYEQYF. The CDR3 DNA reads as TGCGCCAGCAGCCAAGAGTTGGACAGGCACTACGAGCAGTACTTC.

V is TRBV13 and J is TRBJ1-1; 11 bases map to TRBD1. Germline V gives CDR1 PRHDT, CDR2 FYEKMQ (reference sequence). The CDR3 is made up of 14 amino acids. The V segment lost 2 bases and the J segment 7 bases; nucleotides outside the gene matches: 3. The CDR3 sequence: CASSLPGQGGEAFF. The CDR3 DNA sequence: TGTGCCAGCAGCTTACCGGGACAGGGGGGTGAAGCTTTCTTT. The entire variable domain, with the rest obtained from reference TRBV13 and TRBJ1-1, is as follows: AAGVIQSPRHLIKEKRETATLKCYPIPRHDTVYWYQQGPGQDPQFLISFYEKMQSDKGSIPDRFSAQQFSDYHSELNMSSLELGDSALYFCASSLPGQGGEAFFGQGTRLTVV.

V usage is TRBV7-8 and J usage is TRBJ1-2; D is uncertain. CDR3 length: 15 amino acids. Germline-derived CDR1 and CDR2 are SGHVS and FQNEAQ. The V and J ends lost 5 bases and 4 bases respectively, with 17 bases between them. CDR3 amino acids: CASSQSTGSGYGYTF. For the CDR3, the DNA is TGTGCCAGCAGCCAGAGTACGGGAAGCGGCTATGGCTACACCTTC.

This sequence joins TRBV3-1 (or the pseudogene TRBV3-2) and TRBJ2-3; 10 bases match TRBD1. The CDR3 has 16 amino acids. The J segment lost 0 bases and the V segment lost 5 bases, leaving 5 bases of the junction unmatched. Germline CDR1 reads LGHDT; CDR2 reads YNNKEL (reference sequence). The CDR3 region is CASSTRQGASTDTQYF. Here the CDR3 DNA reads TGTGCCAGCAGCACTCGACAGGGGGCCAGCACAGATACGCAGTATTTT.

The rearrangement uses TRBV21-1 and TRBJ2-1; TRBD2 reflects the table's D call only, with no check against the DNA. TRBV21-1 is classified as a pseudogene. The CDR3 loop spans 17 amino acids. CDR3 DNA: TGTGCCAGCAGCGAACCGGGACTAGCGGGAGGGCTTGATGAGCAGTTCTTC. It encodes CASSEPGLAGGLDEQFF.

The chain combines TRBV6-2 or TRBV6-3 with TRBJ2-5; 9 bases line up with TRBD2. J lost 7 bases, V lost 5 bases, and 14 bases had no gene match. This CDR3 region has 16 residues. Germline V gene sequence: CDR1 MNHEY, CDR2 SVGEGT. CDR3 region: CASSALAGLGEGTQYF. The CDR3, as DNA: TGTGCCAGCAGTGCTCTAGCGGGACTTGGAGAGGGGACCCAGTACTTC.

CDR3 amino acids: CASSFYNQPQHF. In nucleotides, the CDR3 is TGTGCCAGCAGTTTCTATAATCAGCCCCAGCATTTT. This rearrangement joins TRBV27 to TRBJ1-5; D ambiguous. CDR1 is MNHEY, CDR2 SMNVEV, per germline (reference sequence). V was pared by 3 bases and J by 4 bases, with 4 bases between. CDR3 size: 12 residues.

The chain carries TRBV6-5 and TRBJ1-6; D gene ambiguous. Trimming removed 7 bases at V and 8 bases at J, with 15 bases between. The CDR3 covers 14 residues. Germline assignment: CDR1 MNHEY and CDR2 SVGAGI. The CDR3 protein is CASTSAVRDSPLHF. CDR3 coding DNA: TGTGCCAGCACAAGTGCAGTACGGGATTCACCCCTCCACTTT.

The gene calls are TRBV7-2 and TRBJ1-4, with 7 bases fitting TRBD1. Germline lookup yields CDR1 SGHTA and CDR2 FQGNSA. V shed 5 bases and J 1 base; nucleotides not matched to a gene: 4. The CDR3 has 15 residues. This CDR3 reads CASSLTGETNEKLFF. In DNA form, the CDR3 reads TGTGCCAGCAGCCTAACAGGGGAAACTAATGAAAAACTGTTTTTT.

The chain couples TRBV7-6 to TRBJ1-4; no reliable D call. The CDR3 covers 12 residues. Trimming removed 2 bases from V and 6 bases from J, with 4 bases in between. Germline loops: CDR1 SGHVS, CDR2 FNYEAQ. The CDR3 region is CASSLPYEKLFF. In DNA, the CDR3 is TGTGCCAGCAGCTTACCCTATGAAAAACTGTTTTTT.

The chain employs TRBV6-2 or TRBV6-3 and TRBJ2-4; possible D gene TRBD1, 5 bases. This CDR3 comprises 17 residues. Trimming removed 0 bases from V and 0 bases from J, with 12 bases in between. CDR1 and CDR2 from the germline V gene are MNHEY and SVGEGT. CDR3 region: CASSYSGRVLAKNIQYF. CDR3 DNA: TGTGCCAGCAGTTACTCAGGCAGGGTATTAGCCAAAAACATTCAGTACTTC.

V usage is TRBV19 and J usage is TRBJ1-2, with 7 bases aligning to TRBD1. With V trimmed by 9 bases and J by 0 bases, 13 bases remained unmatched. The CDR3 loop spans 16 amino acids. Germline-derived CDR1 and CDR2 are LNHDA and SQIVND (reference sequence). The CDR3: CASSTGVLVTNYGYTF. DNA for the CDR3: TGTGCCAGCTCTACAGGGGTTCTCGTGACTAACTATGGCTACACCTTC.

V is TRBV12-5 and J is TRBJ2-1; 10 bases map to TRBD1. The germline gives CDR1 LGHNT, CDR2 FRNRAP. This CDR3 has 16 residues. The V gene end was trimmed by 3 bases and the J gene end by 8 bases; junction bases not matched to a gene: 10. CDR3 sequence (DNA): TGTGCTAGTGGTTTAGGGACAGGGGCTATGGGTGATGAGCAGTTCTTC. It translates to CASGLGTGAMGDEQFF.